The 3 T cell receptor beta chains given below trace back to one sample, sequenced in a study of T cells in Graves' hyperthyroidism and ophthalmopathy (dated by TCRdb to about 2019). Libraries were prepared through multiplex PCR. TCRdb records Illumina HiSeq 2000 as the sequencer. Amplification of TCR beta CDR3 regions was carried out from RNA transcripts. For the first round of RT-PCR on the TCR CDR3, the HTBI primer set was used together with the Qiagen OneStep RT-PCR kit. TCRdb reanalyzed the raw reads on its own, using fastp at Q25 for trimming and MiXCR for clone calling, and kept in-frame beta chains. Duplicate CDR3 protein sequences are folded into a single record with the most common DNA and genes. Present in this sample are a few hundred thousand distinct CDR3 sequences, about 16% of which were seen just once. Around a third of the sample belongs to the ten largest clones. The sequencing input was blood. The receptor source for this set is a young woman with Graves' hyperthyroidism.

There are a few counts of this clonotype. The chain links TRBV27 to TRBJ2-1; no reliable D call. V shed 1 base and J shed 0 bases, with 13 bases lying between them. CDR1 and CDR2 (germline): MNHEY, SMNVEV (reference sequence). The CDR3 has 17 residues. This chain's CDR3 is CASSLFPVLFSYNEQFF. CDR3 nucleotide sequence: TGTGCCAGCAGTTTATTCCCGGTATTGTTCTCCTACAATGAGCAGTTCTTC.

V and J are TRBV7-2 and TRBJ2-3; D is tentatively TRBD1 or TRBD2 (5 bases each). Germline loops: CDR1 SGHTA, CDR2 FQGNSA. This CDR3 spans 14 amino acids. Trimming left V 6 bases short and J 3 bases short, with 13 bases between. The CDR3 spells CASRGPTGTDTQYF. The CDR3 nucleotides read TGTGCCAGCAGGGGGCCGACGGGGACAGATACGCAGTATTTT.

This clonotype was seen only a few times. The rearrangement uses TRBV20-1 and TRBJ2-1, with TRBD2 matching over 15 bases. Germline CDR1 and CDR2: DFQATT and SNEGSKA (reference sequence). The J segment lost 7 bases and the V segment lost 6 bases, leaving 4 bases of the junction unmatched. The CDR3 contains 14 residues. The CDR3 sequence: CSAGTSGRWNEQFF. The CDR3 DNA reads as TGCAGTGCCGGGACTAGCGGGAGGTGGAATGAGCAGTTCTTC.